Listed below are T cell receptor beta chains from one sample, sequenced in a study of CD8+ T cells in alopecia areata. Assay used: immunoSEQ multiplex PCR; TCRdb lists only in-frame clones, some missing. The table shows about 110,000 clones, with roughly 50% occurring only once. Sequences were derived from CD8+ T cells sorted from blood, sampled at week 24, from a patient treated with tofacitinib. The receptors here all came from a human donor with alopecia areata. Both conserved end residues are trimmed from each CDR3. A D gene is named only where the DNA matches it firmly.

d_gene | j_gene | v_gene | CDR3aa
NA | TRBJ1-3 | TRBV5-6 | ASSLPSQGDSGNTIY
NA | TRBJ2-3 | TRBV29-1 | SGTGGPDTQY
NA | TRBJ1-1 | TRBV30 | AWSDQGHTEAF
NA | TRBJ1-1 | TRBV30 | AWTRGANTEAF
TRBD1 | TRBJ2-1 | TRBV7-9 | ASSPGGNYNEQF
NA | TRBJ2-7 | TRBV29-1 | SVEGTDPLTAGYEQY
NA | TRBJ2-2 | TRBV29-1 | SVVGDTGELF
NA | TRBJ1-2 | TRBV13 | ASSGVVGFSYGYT
NA | TRBJ2-5 | TRBV19 | ASQEEAGGFPQY
TRBD1 | TRBJ1-4 | TRBV30 | AWRIDRGRDVVANEKLF
NA | TRBJ1-2 | TRBV6-5 | ASSYGRSEANYGYT
TRBD1 | TRBJ1-2 | TRBV13 | ASSTRRGLWYGYT
TRBD1 | TRBJ2-3 | TRBV10-3 | AISESKGTGTTDTQY
NA | TRBJ2-6 | TRBV15 | ATSRDGGANVLT
TRBD1 | TRBJ2-7 | TRBV29-1 | SVPGQDSYEQY
TRBD1 | TRBJ2-7 | TRBV7-9 | ASSSRQGDYEQY
TRBD1 | TRBJ1-5 | TRBV5-6 | ASSYGTGNQPQH
NA | TRBJ2-7 | TRBV29-1 | SVEKGREQY
TRBD1 | TRBJ2-2 | TRBV6-1 | ASGQGDTGELF
NA | TRBJ1-6 | TRBV2 | ASLGGINSPLH
NA | TRBJ1-1 | TRBV27 | ASSPLGLQNTEAF
NA | TRBJ2-7 | TRBV6-5 | ASSYSNAPLSYEQY
NA | TRBJ2-7 | TRBV7-8 | ASRSTGSSYEQY
TRBD1 | TRBJ1-1 | TRBV16 | ASSQHGQVLEAF